Below, one T cell receptor (beta chain) is given with its context. The data were obtained in a study of blood T cell repertoires in COVID-19. The overall study: T cells, B-cell-depleted T cells, or PBMCs supplied cDNA or gDNA.

Some clones are missing from TCRdb's copy, which holds only in-frame ones; the method was immunoSEQ multiplex PCR. The data hold about 350,000 clones, with approximately 91% observed a single time. The J segment lost 2 bases and the V segment lost 4 bases, leaving 8 bases of the junction unmatched. Germline assignment: CDR1 SGHDT and CDR2 YYEEEE. The CDR3 covers 15 residues. The genes are TRBV5-6 and TRBJ2-7; 8 nucleotides match TRBD1. Sequencing was carried out using PBMCs or T cells enriched from blood (not recorded which). This receptor was identified in a woman under 40 who had been exposed to COVID-19. CDR3 in DNA: TGTGCCAGCAGCGGCGGGACAGGCCCAACCTACGAGCAGTACTTC. Amino acids: CASSGGTGPTYEQYF. The full variable domain, its missing parts supplied by reference TRBV5-6 and TRBJ2-7, is DAGVTQSPTHLIKTRGQQVTLRCSPKSGHDTVSWYQQALGQGPQFIFQYYEEEERQRGNFPDRFSGHQFPNYSSELNVNALLLGDSALYLCASSGGTGPTYEQYFGPGTRLTVT.